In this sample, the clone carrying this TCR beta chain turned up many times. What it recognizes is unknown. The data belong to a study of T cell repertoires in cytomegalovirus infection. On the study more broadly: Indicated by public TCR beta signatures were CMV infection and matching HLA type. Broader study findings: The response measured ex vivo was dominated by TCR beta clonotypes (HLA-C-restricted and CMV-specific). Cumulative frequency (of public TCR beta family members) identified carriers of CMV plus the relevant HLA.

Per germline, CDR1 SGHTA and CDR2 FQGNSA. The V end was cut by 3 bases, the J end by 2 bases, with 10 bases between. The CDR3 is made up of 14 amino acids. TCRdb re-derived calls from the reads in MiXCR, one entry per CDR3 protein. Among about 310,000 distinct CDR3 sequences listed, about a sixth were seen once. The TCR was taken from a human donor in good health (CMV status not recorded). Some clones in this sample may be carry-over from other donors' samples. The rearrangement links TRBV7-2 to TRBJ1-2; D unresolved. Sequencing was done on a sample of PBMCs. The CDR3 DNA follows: TGTGCCAGCAGCTTTAGCCAGACCAACTATGGCTACACCTTC. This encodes CASSFSQTNYGYTF.